Following are 31 T cell receptor beta chains from one sample sequenced in a study of blood T cell repertoires in COVID-19. TCRdb's table, derived via immunoSEQ multiplex PCR, lists solely in-frame clones and lacks some. The table records roughly 90,000 clones, about nine tenths of them present only once. Sequencing was carried out using peripheral blood. The receptor source for this set is a human donor with active COVID-19. The donor label of this sample is uncertain.

The V gene is TRBV4-1, the J gene TRBJ1-3, with D unresolved. V gave up 0 bases and J gave up 0 bases, with 12 bases separating them. The length of the CDR3 is 17 residues. CDR1 and CDR2 from the germline V gene are MGHRA and YSYEKL. CDR3 amino acids: CASSQEVTSRSGNTIYF. Written as DNA, the CDR3 is TGCGCCAGCAGCCAAGAAGTAACCAGTCGCTCTGGAAACACCATATATTTT.

CDR3 in amino acids: CASSLTSGGLLSSTDTQYF. CDR3 nucleotides: TGTGCCAGCAGCCTCACTAGCGGGGGGCTCTTATCAAGCACAGATACGCAGTATTTT. The chain recombines TRBV7-8 with TRBJ2-3, with TRBD2 matching over 12 bases. The V segment lost 5 bases and the J segment 0 bases; nucleotides outside the gene matches: 12. The CDR3 runs 19 residues. Per germline, CDR1 SGHVS and CDR2 FQNEAQ.

The rearrangement links TRBV4-3 to TRBJ2-2; TRBD1 aligns across 10 bases. The CDR3 consists of 17 residues. Germline CDR1 and CDR2: LGHNA and YSLEER. The trim removed 5 bases at V and 3 bases at J, leaving 9 bases unmatched. CDR3 region: CASSEGDRGIDTGELFF. In DNA form, the CDR3 reads TGCGCCAGCAGCGAAGGGGACAGGGGAATAGACACCGGGGAGCTGTTTTTT.

Note on this clone: At one end, the junction sequence differs from germline, possibly due to a read error. The chain couples TRBV7-7 to TRBJ2-2, with TRBD2 identical over 10 bases. Germline lookup yields CDR1 SSHAT and CDR2 FNYEAQ (reference sequence). The CDR3 runs 14 residues. In nucleotides, the CDR3 is TGTGCTAGCAGCTCCGGGACTAGCGTCGGGGAGCTGTTTTTT. Residues: CASSSGTSVGELFF.

This rearrangement joins TRBV14 to TRBJ1-2, with D possibly being TRBD1 (5 bases). CDR3 size: 16 residues. CDR1 SGHDN and CDR2 FVKESK come from the germline V gene. V was pared by 0 bases and J by 4 bases, with 15 bases between. As DNA, the CDR3 is TGTGCCAGCAGCCAAGATCCCGGGGGTGGATTCTATGGCTACACCTTC. Encoded protein: CASSQDPGGGFYGYTF.

The chain couples TRBV6-2 or TRBV6-3 to TRBJ2-2, with 8 nucleotides matching TRBD2. CDR3 length: 14 residues. Germline CDR1 MNHEY, CDR2 SVGEGT. V shed 3 bases and J 6 bases; nucleotides not matched to a gene: 3. CDR3 nucleotides: TGTGCCAGCAGTTATTTACTAGCGGCCGGGGAGCTGTTTTTT. Its protein product is CASSYLLAAGELFF.

The chain employs TRBV5-6 and TRBJ1-1; no clear D. This CDR3 contains 11 residues. The germline V gene has CDR1 SGHDT and CDR2 YYEEEE. V was pared by 0 bases and J by 7 bases, with 4 bases between. DNA of the CDR3: TGTGCCAGCAGCTTGGCCTATGAAGCTTTCTTT. Translated: CASSLAYEAFF.

This clone was seen once. The rearrangement joins TRBV19 to TRBJ1-1; D may be TRBD1 (6 bases). The ends were cut back, 3 bases at V and 4 bases at J, with 12 bases in the middle. CDR3 size: 14 residues. The germline CDR1 and CDR2 sequences are LNHDA and SQIVND (reference sequence). CDR3 protein: CASSIARGVTEAFF. CDR3 DNA sequence: TGTGCCAGTAGTATTGCCAGGGGAGTCACTGAAGCTTTCTTT.

The CDR3 region is CASSPGSTDTQYF. In DNA form, the CDR3 reads TGTGCCAGCAGCCCGGGGAGCACAGATACGCAGTATTTT. The chain uses TRBV7-3 and TRBJ2-3; D possibly corresponds to TRBD2 (5 bases). Trimming shortened V by 5 bases and J by 0 bases, and 6 bases separated the two germline ends. This CDR3 is built from 13 residues. From germline, CDR1 is SGHTA and CDR2 FQGTGA.

The rearrangement joins TRBV2 to TRBJ1-2, with 8 bases fitting TRBD1. The V gene's germline CDR1 is SNHLY and CDR2 FYNNEI. V trimming: 2 bases; J trimming: 8 bases; junction bases outside the gene matches: 13. The CDR3 consists of 16 residues. CDR3 nucleotide sequence: TGTGCCAGCAGTGAACTCGGTCAGGGGGCCGTAGGAGGCTACACCTTC. This encodes CASSELGQGAVGGYTF.

The rearrangement joins TRBV29-1 to TRBJ2-5, with D maybe TRBD1 (5 bases). The CDR3 extends over 12 amino acids. Trimming removed 4 bases from V and 2 bases from J, with 8 bases in between. The germline V gene has CDR1 SQVTM and CDR2 ANQGSEA. CDR3 in amino acids: CSVVQGQETQYF. CDR3 nucleotide sequence: TGCAGCGTTGTCCAGGGTCAAGAGACCCAGTACTTC. Combining the CDR3 with reference TRBV29-1 and TRBJ2-5 gives the whole variable domain SAVISQKPSRDICQRGTSLTIQCQVDSQVTMMFWYRQQPGQSLTLIATANQGSEATYESGFVIDKFPISRPNLTFSTLTVSNMSPEDSSIYLCSVVQGQETQYFGPGTRLLVL.

The gene calls are TRBV21-1 and TRBJ2-3; the DNA was not used to check the table's D call, TRBD1. TRBV21-1 is tagged as a pseudogene. The CDR3 length is 18 residues. The CDR3 here is CASSKEVGGQGVTDTQYF. In DNA form, the CDR3 reads TGTGCCAGCAGCAAAGAGGTGGGTGGGCAAGGGGTCACAGATACGCAGTATTTT.

The V and J genes are TRBV6-2 or TRBV6-3 and TRBJ1-1; D is uncertain. This CDR3 is built from 15 residues. Per germline, CDR1 MNHEY and CDR2 SVGEGT. V gave up 1 base and J gave up 7 bases, with 16 bases separating them. The CDR3 region has the DNA TGTGCCAGCAGTTACTGGGATGGAGGTCAGGTTGAAGCTTTCTTT. Translated, it gives CASSYWDGGQVEAFF.

The rearrangement uses TRBV12-3 or TRBV12-4 and TRBJ2-7; D is undetermined. The CDR3 runs 13 residues. With 3 bases removed from V and 2 bases from J, the gap between germline ends came to 8 bases. CDR3 nucleotides: TGTGCCAGCAGTTTTTCAGTACCCTACGAGCAGTACTTC. It encodes CASSFSVPYEQYF.

V usage is TRBV7-2 and J usage is TRBJ2-4; D is possibly TRBD2 (5 bases). The CDR3 consists of 14 residues. V lost 1 base, J lost 14 bases, and 18 bases lay in between. Germline V gene sequence: CDR1 SGHTA, CDR2 FQGNSA. CDR3 sequence (DNA): TGTGCCAGCAGCTTAGGGCTGGGCAGGACCGGGGAGTACTTC. Its protein is CASSLGLGRTGEYF. The full variable domain, in which reference TRBV7-2 and TRBJ2-4 provide the parts outside the CDR3, is GAGVSQSPSNKVTEKGKDVELRCDPISGHTALYWYRQSLGQGLEFLIYFQGNSAPDKSGLPSDRFSAERTGGSVSTLTIQRTQQEDSAVYLCASSLGLGRTGEYFGAGTRLSVL.

V usage is TRBV7-3 and J usage is TRBJ2-7, with 11 bases identical to TRBD2. The CDR3 sequence is 14 residues long. V lost 3 bases, J lost 2 bases, and 0 bases stayed unmatched. The germline CDR1 and CDR2 sequences are SGHTA and FQGTGA. The CDR3 coding sequence is TGTGCCAGCAGCTTTAGCGGGGGGGCCTACGAGCAGTACTTC. Translated, it gives CASSFSGGAYEQYF.

This chain's CDR3 is CASSRQGARNQPQHF. CDR3 DNA sequence: TGTGCCAGTAGCCGACAGGGGGCAAGGAATCAGCCCCAGCATTTT. The gene calls are TRBV19 and TRBJ1-5; 10 bases align to TRBD1. Germline CDR1 and CDR2: LNHDA and SQIVND (reference sequence). The CDR3 is made up of 15 amino acids. V gave up 6 bases and J gave up 4 bases; unmatched junction bases: 6.

This chain connects TRBV4-3 to TRBJ2-7; a possible D gene is TRBD2 (6 bases). The germline CDR1 and CDR2 sequences are LGHNA and YSLEER. Between the trimmed V and J ends, which lost 0 bases and 2 bases, there was a span of 11 bases. This CDR3 is 15 amino acids long. This CDR3 reads CASSQDTGVAYEQYF. The CDR3 coding sequence is TGCGCCAGCAGCCAAGATACGGGGGTAGCCTACGAGCAGTACTTC.

This clone was picked up a small number of times. The chain recombines TRBV5-1 with TRBJ1-1; D gene uncertain. Trimming removed 0 bases at V and 0 bases at J, with 3 bases between. The CDR3 sequence is 13 residues long. Germline V CDR1 and CDR2: SGHRS, YFSETQ. Written as DNA, the CDR3 is TGCGCCAGCAGCTTGGTAGTGAACACTGAAGCTTTCTTT. Encoded protein: CASSLVVNTEAFF.

The chain carries TRBV7-3 and TRBJ2-7; possibly TRBD1 for D (7 bases). CDR1 SGHTA and CDR2 FQGTGA come from the germline V gene. This CDR3 region has 15 residues. V lost 3 bases to trimming and J lost 2 bases, with 14 bases between them. This CDR3 is CASSLQGGITYEQYF. CDR3 coding DNA: TGTGCCAGCAGCTTGCAGGGGGGTATAACCTACGAGCAGTACTTC.

The gene calls are TRBV4-3 and TRBJ2-2; no clear D gene. The CDR3 contains 14 residues. V was shortened by 0 bases and J by 3 bases, with 5 bases between the two germline ends. CDR1 is LGHNA and CDR2 is YSLEER in the germline V gene. The CDR3 loop is CASSQDGHTGELFF. DNA for the CDR3: TGCGCCAGCAGCCAAGATGGGCACACCGGGGAGCTGTTTTTT.

This chain uses TRBV27 with TRBJ1-5; D not resolved. With 3 bases removed from V and 0 bases from J, the gap between germline ends came to 9 bases. The CDR3 spans 15 residues. Germline V lookup: CDR1 MNHEY, CDR2 SMNVEV (reference sequence). The CDR3 DNA reads TGTGCCAGCAGTTTCTCCCAGTATAGCAATCAGCCCCAGCATTTT. This translates into CASSFSQYSNQPQHF.

The chain carries TRBV7-2 and TRBJ1-6; D remains ambiguous. Trimming took off 1 base at V and 0 bases at J, with 13 bases between the two ends. Germline assignment: CDR1 SGHTA and CDR2 FQGNSA. The CDR3 spans 18 residues. This CDR3 is CASSLGAGSSSYNSPLHF. The CDR3 region has the DNA TGTGCCAGCAGCTTAGGTGCAGGTTCGAGCTCCTATAATTCACCCCTCCACTTT.

V is TRBV11-2 and J is TRBJ2-1; D is uncertain. Germline V lookup: CDR1 SGHAT, CDR2 FQNNGV. CDR3 length: 14 residues. The V end lost 1 base, the J end lost 0 bases, and 4 bases lay between the germline ends. CDR3 DNA: TGTGCCAGCAGCTTAGTCGGCTCCTACAATGAGCAGTTCTTC. Translated: CASSLVGSYNEQFF.

CDR3 DNA sequence: TGTGCCAGCAGCTTGGAGACGGTTGAAGCTTTCTTT. Translation: CASSLETVEAFF. The V and J genes are TRBV7-9 and TRBJ1-1; D is unresolved. The V gene lost 3 bases and the J gene lost 7 bases, with 9 bases spanning the gap. Germline loops: CDR1 SEHNR, CDR2 FQNEAQ (reference sequence). The CDR3 spans 12 residues.

The rearrangement links TRBV3-1 (or the pseudogene TRBV3-2) to TRBJ2-3, with TRBD2 identical over 11 bases. The germline gives CDR1 LGHDT, CDR2 YNNKEL (reference sequence). J gave up 2 bases and V 1 base, and 2 bases lay outside the gene matches. This CDR3 is 16 amino acids long. The CDR3 loop is CASSQATSGDTDTQYF. The CDR3 bases are TGTGCCAGCAGCCAAGCGACTAGCGGGGACACAGATACGCAGTATTTT.

The V call is TRBV7-2, the J call TRBJ2-3; D is perhaps TRBD1 (6 bases). Germline lookup yields CDR1 SGHTA and CDR2 FQGNSA. The CDR3 consists of 15 residues. Trimming took off 6 bases at V and 0 bases at J, with 13 bases between the two ends. This CDR3 reads CASSLDRISTDTQYF. CDR3 nucleotide sequence: TGTGCCAGCAGTCTAGACAGGATTAGCACAGATACGCAGTATTTT.

This CDR3 reads CASSFSGIAKNIQYF. The CDR3 bases are TGTGCCAGCAGCTTTAGCGGGATAGCCAAAAACATTCAGTACTTC. This chain links TRBV7-2 with TRBJ2-4, with 8 bases matching TRBD2. CDR3 length: 15 amino acids. The junction had 1 base not matched to a gene; V was cut back by 3 bases and J by 0 bases. CDR1 SGHTA and CDR2 FQGNSA come from the germline V gene. The full variable domain, completed using reference TRBV7-2 and TRBJ2-4, is GAGVSQSPSNKVTEKGKDVELRCDPISGHTALYWYRQSLGQGLEFLIYFQGNSAPDKSGLPSDRFSAERTGGSVSTLTIQRTQQEDSAVYLCASSFSGIAKNIQYFGAGTRLSVL.

This clone was detected once. The chain links TRBV7-2 to TRBJ1-4; 11 bases line up with TRBD1. The trim removed 5 bases at V and 8 bases at J, leaving 4 bases unmatched. The CDR3 runs 14 residues. The germline V gene has CDR1 SGHTA and CDR2 FQGNSA. This CDR3 reads CASSRDRGEEKLFF. The CDR3 region has the DNA TGTGCCAGCAGCCGGGACAGGGGGGAGGAAAAACTGTTTTTT.

This clone has just one count. CDR3 loop: CASSDLPQGTREGRNTEAFF. The CDR3 DNA is TGTGCCAGCAGCGACTTACCCCAAGGGACACGCGAGGGGAGGAACACTGAAGCTTTCTTT. V usage is TRBV21-1 and J usage is TRBJ1-1; whether TRBD1, the table's D call, matches the DNA was not checked. TRBV21-1 is noted as a pseudogene. CDR3 length: 20 amino acids.

J is TRBJ1-1 and V is TRBV5-1, with D uncertain. Germline V lookup: CDR1 SGHRS, CDR2 YFSETQ. The ends were cut back, 4 bases at V and 7 bases at J, with 17 bases in the middle. The CDR3 has 14 residues. CDR3 sequence reads: CASSVEIAGLEAFF. For the CDR3, the DNA is TGCGCCAGCAGCGTCGAAATCGCGGGCCTTGAAGCTTTCTTT. Full variable domain (outside the CDR3, taken from reference TRBV5-1 and TRBJ1-1): KAGVTQTPRYLIKTRGQQVTLSCSPISGHRSVSWYQQTPGQGLQFLFEYFSETQRNKGNFPGRFSGRQFSNSRSEMNVSTLELGDSALYLCASSVEIAGLEAFFGQGTRLTVV.